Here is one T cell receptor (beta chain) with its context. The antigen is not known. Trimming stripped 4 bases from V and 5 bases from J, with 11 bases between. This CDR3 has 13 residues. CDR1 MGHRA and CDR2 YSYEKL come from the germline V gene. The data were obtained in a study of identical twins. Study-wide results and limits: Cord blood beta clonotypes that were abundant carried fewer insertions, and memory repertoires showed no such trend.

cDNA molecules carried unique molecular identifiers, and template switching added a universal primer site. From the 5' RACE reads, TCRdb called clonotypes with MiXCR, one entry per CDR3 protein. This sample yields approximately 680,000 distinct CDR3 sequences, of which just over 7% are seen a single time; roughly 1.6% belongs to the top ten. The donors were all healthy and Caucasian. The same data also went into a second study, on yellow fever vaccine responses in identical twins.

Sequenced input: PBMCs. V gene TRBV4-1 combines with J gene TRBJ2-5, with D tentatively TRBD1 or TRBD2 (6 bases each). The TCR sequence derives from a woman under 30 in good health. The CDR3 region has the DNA TGCGCCAGCAGCCGCCTAGGGGGGGAGACCCAGTACTTC. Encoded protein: CASSRLGGETQYF.